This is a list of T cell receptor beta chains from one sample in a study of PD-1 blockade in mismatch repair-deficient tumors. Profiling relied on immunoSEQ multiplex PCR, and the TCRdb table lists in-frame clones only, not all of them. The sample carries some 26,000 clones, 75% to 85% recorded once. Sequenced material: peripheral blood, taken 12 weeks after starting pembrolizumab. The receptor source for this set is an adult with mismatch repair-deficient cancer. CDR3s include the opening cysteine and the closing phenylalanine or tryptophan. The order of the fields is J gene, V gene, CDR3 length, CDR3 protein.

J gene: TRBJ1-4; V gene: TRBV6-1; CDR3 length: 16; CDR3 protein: CASSETRGTGREKLFF
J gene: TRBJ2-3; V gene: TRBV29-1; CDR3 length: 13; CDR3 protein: CSVVDYHTDTQYF
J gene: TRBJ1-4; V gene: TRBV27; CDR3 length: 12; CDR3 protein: CASRRGGEKLFF
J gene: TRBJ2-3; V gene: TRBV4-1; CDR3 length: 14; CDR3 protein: CASSLNGPLGTQYF
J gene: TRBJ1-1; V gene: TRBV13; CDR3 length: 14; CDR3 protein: CASSLGGMNTEAFF
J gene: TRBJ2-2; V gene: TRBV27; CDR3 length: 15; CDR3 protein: CASSLSFRSTGELFF
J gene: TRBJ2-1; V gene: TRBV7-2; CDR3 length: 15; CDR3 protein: CASSTYGGSYNEQFF
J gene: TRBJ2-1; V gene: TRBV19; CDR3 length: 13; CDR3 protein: CASSRRDINEQFF
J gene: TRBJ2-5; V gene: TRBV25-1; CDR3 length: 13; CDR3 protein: CASSDRFQETQYF
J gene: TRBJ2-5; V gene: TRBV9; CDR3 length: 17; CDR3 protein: CASSVREGGDVQETQYF
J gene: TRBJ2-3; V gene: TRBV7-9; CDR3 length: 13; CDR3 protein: CASSLATTDTQYF
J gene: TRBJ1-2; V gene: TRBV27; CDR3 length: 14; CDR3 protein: CASSLLPGDVGYTF
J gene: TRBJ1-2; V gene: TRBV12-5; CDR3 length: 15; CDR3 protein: CASGLKRDRGYGYTF
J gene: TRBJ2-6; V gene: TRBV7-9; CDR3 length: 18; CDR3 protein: CASSPRVAGHTGANVLTF
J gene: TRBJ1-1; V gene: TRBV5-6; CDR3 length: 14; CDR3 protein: CASSWDRLNTEAFF
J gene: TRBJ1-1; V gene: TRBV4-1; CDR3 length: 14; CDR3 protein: CASSLGQVDTEAFF
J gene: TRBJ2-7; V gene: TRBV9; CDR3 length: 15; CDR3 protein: CASSVGQGRFYEQYF
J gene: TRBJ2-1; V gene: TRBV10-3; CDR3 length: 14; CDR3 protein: CAISESIDYNEQFF
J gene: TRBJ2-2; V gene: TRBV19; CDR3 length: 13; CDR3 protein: CAGGGSETGELFF
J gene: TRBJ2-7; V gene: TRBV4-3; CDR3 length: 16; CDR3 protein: CASSQDRASGAYEQYF
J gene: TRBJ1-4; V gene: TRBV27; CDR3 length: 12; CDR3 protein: CASGTGYEKLFF
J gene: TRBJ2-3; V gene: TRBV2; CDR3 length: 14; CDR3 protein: CASSAGGGTDTQYF
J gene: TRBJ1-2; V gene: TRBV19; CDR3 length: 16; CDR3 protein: CASSMRGSRVNYGYTF
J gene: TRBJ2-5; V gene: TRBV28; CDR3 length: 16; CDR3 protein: CASSPIGQGVQETQYF
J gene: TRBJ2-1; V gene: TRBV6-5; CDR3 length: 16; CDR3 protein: CASSYSAGSSYNEQFF
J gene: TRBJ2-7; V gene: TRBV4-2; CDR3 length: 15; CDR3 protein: CASSQGLAGGHEQYF
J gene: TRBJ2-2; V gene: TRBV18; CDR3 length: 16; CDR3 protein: CASSPPGQGATGELFF
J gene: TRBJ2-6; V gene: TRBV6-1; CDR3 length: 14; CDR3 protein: CASRAWLGANVLTF
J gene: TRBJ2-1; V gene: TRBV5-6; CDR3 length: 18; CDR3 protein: CASTPTMLATSSYNEQFF
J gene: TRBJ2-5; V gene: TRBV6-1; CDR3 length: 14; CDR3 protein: CASSEAGGQETQYF
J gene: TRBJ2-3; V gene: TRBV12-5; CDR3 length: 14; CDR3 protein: CASVWGTSTDTQYF
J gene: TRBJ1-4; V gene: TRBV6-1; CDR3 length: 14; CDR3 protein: CASSGGQGNEKLFF
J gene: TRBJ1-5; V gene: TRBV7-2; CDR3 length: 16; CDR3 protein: CASSLTGQGSGQPQHF
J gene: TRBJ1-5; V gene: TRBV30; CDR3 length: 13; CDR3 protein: CAWTRTGSQPQHF
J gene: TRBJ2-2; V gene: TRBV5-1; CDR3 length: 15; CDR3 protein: CASRVTRQGAGELFF
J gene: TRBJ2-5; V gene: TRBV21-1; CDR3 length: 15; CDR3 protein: CAAPTAPAEQETQYF
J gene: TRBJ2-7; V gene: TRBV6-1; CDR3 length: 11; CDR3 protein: CATRTGREQYF
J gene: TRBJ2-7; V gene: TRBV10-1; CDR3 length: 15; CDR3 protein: CASSIDSLSSYEQYF
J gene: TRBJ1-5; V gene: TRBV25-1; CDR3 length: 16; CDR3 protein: CASSDGDRGGNQPQHF
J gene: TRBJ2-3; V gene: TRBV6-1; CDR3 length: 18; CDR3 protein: CASSEAAGRGASTDTQYF
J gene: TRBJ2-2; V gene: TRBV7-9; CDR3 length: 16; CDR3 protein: CASSPTSGIDTGELFF
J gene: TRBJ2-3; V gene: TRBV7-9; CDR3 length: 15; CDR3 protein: CASSLEAHSTDTQYF
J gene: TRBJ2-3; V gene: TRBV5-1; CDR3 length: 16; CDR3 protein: CASSLEREASTDTQYF
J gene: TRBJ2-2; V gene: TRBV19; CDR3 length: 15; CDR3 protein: CASSVTSASNGELFF
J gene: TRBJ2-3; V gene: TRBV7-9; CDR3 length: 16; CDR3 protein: CASSPPVGGFTDTQYF
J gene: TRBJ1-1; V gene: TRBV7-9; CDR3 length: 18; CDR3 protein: CASSLRQGQGLLNTEAFF
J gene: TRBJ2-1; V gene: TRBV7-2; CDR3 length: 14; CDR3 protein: CASSFKTGYNEQFF
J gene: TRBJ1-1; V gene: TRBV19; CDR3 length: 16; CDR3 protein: CASKVGAYRGNTEAFF
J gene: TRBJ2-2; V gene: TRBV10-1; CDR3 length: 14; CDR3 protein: CASSRTSGPGELFF
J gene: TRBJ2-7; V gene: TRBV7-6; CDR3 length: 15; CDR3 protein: CASSLESGATYEQYF
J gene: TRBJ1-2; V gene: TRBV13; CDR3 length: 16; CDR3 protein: CASSFRMTDPNYGYTF
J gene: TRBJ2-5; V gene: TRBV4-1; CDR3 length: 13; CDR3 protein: CASSRGFQETQYF